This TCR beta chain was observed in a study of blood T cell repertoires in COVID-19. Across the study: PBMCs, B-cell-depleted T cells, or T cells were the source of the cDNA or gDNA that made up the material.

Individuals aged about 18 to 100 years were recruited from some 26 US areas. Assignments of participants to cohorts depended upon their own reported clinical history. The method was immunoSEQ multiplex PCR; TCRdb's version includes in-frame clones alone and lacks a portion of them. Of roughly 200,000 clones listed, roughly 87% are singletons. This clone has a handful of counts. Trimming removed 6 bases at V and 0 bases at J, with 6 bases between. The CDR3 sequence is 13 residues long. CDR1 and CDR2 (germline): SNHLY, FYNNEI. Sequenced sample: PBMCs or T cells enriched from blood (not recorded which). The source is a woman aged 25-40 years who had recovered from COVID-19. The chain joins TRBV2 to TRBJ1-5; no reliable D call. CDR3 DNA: TGTGCCAGCAGCGACACTAGCAATCAGCCCCAGCATTTT. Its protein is CASSDTSNQPQHF.